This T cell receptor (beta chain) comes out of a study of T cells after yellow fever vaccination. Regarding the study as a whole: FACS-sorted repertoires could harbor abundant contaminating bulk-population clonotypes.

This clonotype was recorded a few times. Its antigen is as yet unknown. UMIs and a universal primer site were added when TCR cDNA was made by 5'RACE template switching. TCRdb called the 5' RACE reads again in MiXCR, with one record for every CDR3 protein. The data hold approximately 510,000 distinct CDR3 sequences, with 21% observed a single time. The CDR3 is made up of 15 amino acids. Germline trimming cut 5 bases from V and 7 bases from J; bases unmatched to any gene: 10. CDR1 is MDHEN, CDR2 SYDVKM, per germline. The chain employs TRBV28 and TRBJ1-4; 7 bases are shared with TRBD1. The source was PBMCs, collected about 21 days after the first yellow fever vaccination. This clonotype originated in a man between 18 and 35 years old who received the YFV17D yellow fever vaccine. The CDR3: CASSRGGAFSEKLFF. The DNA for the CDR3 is TGTGCCAGCAGTCGAGGGGGCGCGTTCAGTGAAAAACTGTTTTTT.